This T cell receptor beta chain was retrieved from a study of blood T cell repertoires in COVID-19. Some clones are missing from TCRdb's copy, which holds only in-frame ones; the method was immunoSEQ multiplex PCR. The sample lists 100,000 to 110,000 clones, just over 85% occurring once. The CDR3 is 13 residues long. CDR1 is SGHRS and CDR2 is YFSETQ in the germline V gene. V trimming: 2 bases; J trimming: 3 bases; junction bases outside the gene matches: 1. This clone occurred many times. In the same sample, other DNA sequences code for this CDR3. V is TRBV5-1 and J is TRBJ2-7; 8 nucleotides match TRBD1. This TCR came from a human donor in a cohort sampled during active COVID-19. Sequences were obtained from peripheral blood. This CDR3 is CASSLGTGYEQYF. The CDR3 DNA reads TGCGCCAGCAGCTTAGGGACAGGCTACGAGCAGTACTTC. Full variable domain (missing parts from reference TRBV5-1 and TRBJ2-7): KAGVTQTPRYLIKTRGQQVTLSCSPISGHRSVSWYQQTPGQGLQFLFEYFSETQRNKGNFPGRFSGRQFSNSRSEMNVSTLELGDSALYLCASSLGTGYEQYFGPGTRLTVT.